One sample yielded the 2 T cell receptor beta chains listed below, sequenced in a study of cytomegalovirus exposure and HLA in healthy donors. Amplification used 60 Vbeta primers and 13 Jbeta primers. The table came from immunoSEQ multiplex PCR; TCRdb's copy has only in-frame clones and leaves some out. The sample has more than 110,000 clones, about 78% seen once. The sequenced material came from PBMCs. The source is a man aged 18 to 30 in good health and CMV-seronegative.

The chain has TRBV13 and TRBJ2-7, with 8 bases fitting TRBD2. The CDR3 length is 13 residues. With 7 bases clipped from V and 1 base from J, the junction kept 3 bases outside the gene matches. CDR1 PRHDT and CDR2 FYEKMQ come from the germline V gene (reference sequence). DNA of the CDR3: TGTGCCAGCAAGCGGGAGAATTCCTACGAGCAGTACTTC. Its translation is CASKRENSYEQYF.

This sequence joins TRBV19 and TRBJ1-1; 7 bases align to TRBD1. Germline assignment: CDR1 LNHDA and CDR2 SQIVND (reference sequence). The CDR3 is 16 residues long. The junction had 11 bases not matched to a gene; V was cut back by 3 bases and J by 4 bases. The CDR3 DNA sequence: TGTGCCAGTAGTATCTTTGGGCAGGGGGACGGCACTGAAGCTTTCTTT. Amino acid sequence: CASSIFGQGDGTEAFF. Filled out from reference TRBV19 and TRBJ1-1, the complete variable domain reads DGGITQSPKYLFRKEGQNVTLSCEQNLNHDAMYWYRQDPGQGLRLIYYSQIVNDFQKGDIAEGYSVSREKKESFPLTVTSAQKNPTAFYLCASSIFGQGDGTEAFFGQGTRLTVV.